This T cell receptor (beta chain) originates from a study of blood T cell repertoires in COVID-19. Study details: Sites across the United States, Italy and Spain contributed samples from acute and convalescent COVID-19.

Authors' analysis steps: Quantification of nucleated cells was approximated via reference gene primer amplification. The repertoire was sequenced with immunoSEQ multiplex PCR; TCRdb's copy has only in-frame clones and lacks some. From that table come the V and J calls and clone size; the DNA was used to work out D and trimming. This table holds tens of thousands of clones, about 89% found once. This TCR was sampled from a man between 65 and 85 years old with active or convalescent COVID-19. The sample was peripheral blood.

The CDR3 coding sequence is TGTGCCAGCAGCTTGTTTGTTAGCGCTAGCACAGATACGCAGTATTTT. Amino acids: CASSLFVSASTDTQYF. The chain joins TRBV5-4 to TRBJ2-3, with a tentative D call TRBD2 (5 bases). V was shortened by 1 base and J by 0 bases, with 12 bases between the two germline ends. Germline V lookup: CDR1 SGHNT, CDR2 YYREEE (reference sequence). This CDR3 has 16 residues.